Listed here is a single T cell receptor (beta chain). The specificity of this receptor is unknown. Base qualities were left out, and no much larger clone turns up one base away. Patients with a history of autoimmune disease or receiving systemic immunosuppression were excluded from the trial. Peripheral blood for TCR sequencing was collected from all dose cohorts at baseline, on cycle 4 day 1, and on cycle 7 day 1. Samples came from an open-label, multicenter, first-in-human phase I dose-escalation trial of ivuxolimab. Adults with locally advanced or metastatic melanoma, renal cell carcinoma, hepatocellular carcinoma or head and neck squamous cell carcinoma were enrolled in the trial. CD4+ and CD8+ T cells were sorted separately from peripheral blood before TCR sequencing. Deletion took 0 bases off V and 3 bases off J, with a span of 12 bases between the germline ends. From its cysteine to its phenylalanine, the CDR3 spans 15 amino acids. CDR3 DNA only is kept here, 45 bases in frame from base 1. Sequences SGHNT (CDR1) and YYREEE (CDR2) are obtained from the germline V gene (reference sequence).

This entry is derived from a study of OX40 agonist ivuxolimab in advanced cancers. About the study as a whole: Ivuxolimab was an agonistic, fully human IgG2 monoclonal antibody directed against OX40 (CD134), a costimulatory receptor. The point of sequencing TCRbeta in the periphery was to test whether ivuxolimab changed TCR sequence diversity and drove clonal T-cell expansion. The dose-escalation cohort was approximately 83% male with a mean age of approximately 60 years, ranging from about 20 to 80. The paper reports the monotherapy dose-escalation portion (N of about 52 patients) of the phase I ivuxolimab trial. Intravenous ivuxolimab was administered to patients every 2 weeks at six dose levels: 0.01, 0.1, 0.3, 1.5, 3 and 10 mg/kg. Patients were allowed to have had prior anti-PD-1, anti-PD-L1 or anti-CTLA-4 therapy, and 40% of the dose-escalation patients had previously received checkpoint inhibitors. Among the approximately 54 dose-escalation patients, around 19 had hepatocellular carcinoma, around 15 melanoma, 9 renal cell carcinoma and 9 head and neck cancer. Partial responses were achieved by three dose-escalation patients, of whom one had hepatocellular carcinoma and two had cutaneous melanoma. The full study reports these points: Clonal expansion of both CD4+ and CD8+ blood T cells was observed from baseline to week 6 at doses 0.1 to 3.0 mg/kg. In the 0.1-3.0 mg/kg groups, partial responders had among the lowest normalized peripheral clonal expansion, particularly in CD8+ T cells. Low levels of normalized T-cell clonal expansion were also seen in some nonresponding patients. Antigen specificity was not determined for the clonally expanded peripheral T cells. After ivuxolimab, CD8+ T cells had more expanded clones than CD4+ T cells on average.

Genomic DNA was isolated from the sorted cells so that the TCRbeta CDR3 region could be sequenced. TCRbeta CDR3 regions were sequenced using the immunoSEQ Assay. TCRdb re-hosts the immuneACCESS table, in-frame sequences only. Its copies lack some clones; in the studies checked, an unresolved V gene accounts for under half of them, and the cause for the rest is not known. A total of 60,000 to 65,000 clones appear in this sample, approximately 90% of them only once. The ten largest make up about 0.46% of the sample. The chain is assembled from TRBV5-4 and TRBJ1-1; the D gene is perhaps TRBD1, on 5 matching bases. This sequence originates from an adult with an advanced solid tumor such as melanoma, head and neck, liver or kidney cancer. The specimen was CD4+ or CD8+ T cells sorted from blood, collected in a trial of the OX40 agonist ivuxolimab. The sequenced DNA is TGTGCCAGCAGCTTGGTTTTGGGGGTCGACACTGAAGCTTTCTTT. Translated, this is CASSLVLGVDTEAFF.